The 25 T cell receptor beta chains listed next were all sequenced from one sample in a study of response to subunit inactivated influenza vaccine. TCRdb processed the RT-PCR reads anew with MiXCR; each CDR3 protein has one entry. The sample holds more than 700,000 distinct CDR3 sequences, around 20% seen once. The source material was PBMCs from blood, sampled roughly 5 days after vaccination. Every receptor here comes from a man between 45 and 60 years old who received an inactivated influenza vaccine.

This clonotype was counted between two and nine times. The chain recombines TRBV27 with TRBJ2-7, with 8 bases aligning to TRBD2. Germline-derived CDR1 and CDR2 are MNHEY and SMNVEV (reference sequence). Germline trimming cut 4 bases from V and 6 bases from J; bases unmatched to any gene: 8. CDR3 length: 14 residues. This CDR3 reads CASSYSGRGFEQYF. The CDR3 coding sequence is TGTGCCAGCAGTTACAGCGGGAGAGGCTTCGAGCAGTACTTC.

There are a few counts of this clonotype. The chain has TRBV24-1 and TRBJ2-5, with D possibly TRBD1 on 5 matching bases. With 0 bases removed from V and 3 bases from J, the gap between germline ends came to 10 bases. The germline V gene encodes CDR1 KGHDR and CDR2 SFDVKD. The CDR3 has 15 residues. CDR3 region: CATSDLQAGKETQYF. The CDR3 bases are TGTGCCACCAGTGATTTGCAGGCAGGGAAAGAGACCCAGTACTTC.

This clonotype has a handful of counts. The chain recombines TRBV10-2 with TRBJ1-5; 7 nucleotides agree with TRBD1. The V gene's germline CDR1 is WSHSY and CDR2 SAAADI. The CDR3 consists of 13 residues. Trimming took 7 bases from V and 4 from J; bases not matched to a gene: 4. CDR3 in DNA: TGCGCCAGCACTCCGGGACAGAATCAGCCCCAGCATTTT. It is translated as CASTPGQNQPQHF.

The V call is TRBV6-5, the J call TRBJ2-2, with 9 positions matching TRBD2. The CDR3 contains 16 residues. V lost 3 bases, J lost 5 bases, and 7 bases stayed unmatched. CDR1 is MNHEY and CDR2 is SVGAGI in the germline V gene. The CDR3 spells CASSYSSRGGTGELFF. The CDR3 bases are TGTGCCAGCAGTTATTCTTCGCGGGGGGGAACCGGGGAGCTGTTTTTT.

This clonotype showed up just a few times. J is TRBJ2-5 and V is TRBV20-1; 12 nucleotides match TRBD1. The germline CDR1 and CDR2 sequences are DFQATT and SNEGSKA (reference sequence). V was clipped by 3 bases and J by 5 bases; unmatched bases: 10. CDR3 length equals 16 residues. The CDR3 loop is CSASGDRGRGWETQYF. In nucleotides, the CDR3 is TGCAGTGCTAGTGGGGACAGGGGGCGGGGTTGGGAGACCCAGTACTTC.

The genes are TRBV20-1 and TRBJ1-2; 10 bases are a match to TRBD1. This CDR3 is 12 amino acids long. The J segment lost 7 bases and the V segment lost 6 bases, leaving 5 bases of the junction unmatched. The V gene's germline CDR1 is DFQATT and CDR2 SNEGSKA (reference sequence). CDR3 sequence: CSASDRGPGYTF. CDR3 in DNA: TGCAGTGCGTCAGACAGGGGGCCTGGCTACACCTTC.

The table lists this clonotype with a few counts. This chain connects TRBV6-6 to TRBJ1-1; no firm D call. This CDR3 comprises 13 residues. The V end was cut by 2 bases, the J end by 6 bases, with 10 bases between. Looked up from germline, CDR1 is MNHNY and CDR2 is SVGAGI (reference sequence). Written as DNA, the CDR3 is TGTGCCAGCAGTTACGGGGATGCCGCTGAAGCTTTCTTT. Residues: CASSYGDAAEAFF.

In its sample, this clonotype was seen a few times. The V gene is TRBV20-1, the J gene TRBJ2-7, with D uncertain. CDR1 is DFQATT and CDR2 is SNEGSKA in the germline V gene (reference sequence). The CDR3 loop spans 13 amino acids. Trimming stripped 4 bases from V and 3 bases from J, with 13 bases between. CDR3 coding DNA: TGCAGTGCTATGGGTATTAGGAACTACGAGCAGTACTTC. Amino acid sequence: CSAMGIRNYEQYF.

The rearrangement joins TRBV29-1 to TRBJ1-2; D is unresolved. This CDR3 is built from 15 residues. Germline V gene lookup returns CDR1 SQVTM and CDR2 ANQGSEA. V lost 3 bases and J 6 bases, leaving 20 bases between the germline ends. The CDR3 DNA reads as TGCAGCGTTGATGGGCGCGGGGTCCGGGGTGATGGCTACACCTTC. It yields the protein CSVDGRGVRGDGYTF. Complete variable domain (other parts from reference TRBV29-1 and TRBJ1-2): SAVISQKPSRDICQRGTSLTIQCQVDSQVTMMFWYRQQPGQSLTLIATANQGSEATYESGFVIDKFPISRPNLTFSTLTVSNMSPEDSSIYLCSVDGRGVRGDGYTFGSGTRLTVV.

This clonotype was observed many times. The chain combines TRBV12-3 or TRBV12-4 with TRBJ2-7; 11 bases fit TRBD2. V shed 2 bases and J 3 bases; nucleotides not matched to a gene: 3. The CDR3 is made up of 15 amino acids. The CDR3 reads CASSLKLAGVYEQYF. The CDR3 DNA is TGTGCCAGCAGTTTAAAACTAGCGGGGGTCTACGAGCAGTACTTC.

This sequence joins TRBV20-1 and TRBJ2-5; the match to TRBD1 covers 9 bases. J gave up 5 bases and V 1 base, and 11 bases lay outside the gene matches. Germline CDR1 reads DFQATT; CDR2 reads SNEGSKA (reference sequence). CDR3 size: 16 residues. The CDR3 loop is CSARVGGTGPYETQYF. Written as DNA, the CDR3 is TGCAGTGCTAGAGTTGGCGGGACAGGGCCGTATGAGACCCAGTACTTC.

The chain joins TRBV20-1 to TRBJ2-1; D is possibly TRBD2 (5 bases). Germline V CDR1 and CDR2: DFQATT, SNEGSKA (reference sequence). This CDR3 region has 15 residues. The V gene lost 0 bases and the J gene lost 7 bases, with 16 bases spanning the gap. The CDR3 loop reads CSAREASTSINEQFF. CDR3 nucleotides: TGCAGTGCTAGAGAGGCTAGCACTTCGATAAATGAGCAGTTCTTC.

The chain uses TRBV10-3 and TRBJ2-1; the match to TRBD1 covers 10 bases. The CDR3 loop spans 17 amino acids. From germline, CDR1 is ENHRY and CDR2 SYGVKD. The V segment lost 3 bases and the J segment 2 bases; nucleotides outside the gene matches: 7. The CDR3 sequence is CAISDSKGQGTYNEQFF. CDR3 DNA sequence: TGTGCCATCAGTGACTCGAAGGGACAGGGGACCTACAATGAGCAGTTCTTC.

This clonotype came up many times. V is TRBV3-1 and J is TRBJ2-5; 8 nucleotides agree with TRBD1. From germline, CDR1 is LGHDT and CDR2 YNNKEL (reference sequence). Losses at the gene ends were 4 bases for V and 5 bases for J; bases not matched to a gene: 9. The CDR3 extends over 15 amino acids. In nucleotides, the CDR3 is TGTGCCAGCAGCCTAATCCTGGACAGGGTCGAGACCCAGTACTTC. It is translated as CASSLILDRVETQYF.

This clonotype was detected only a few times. CDR3 coding DNA: TGTGCCAGCAGCCATACGACAGGGGGCAATGAGCAGTTCTTC. Protein product: CASSHTTGGNEQFF. The chain carries TRBV4-2 and TRBJ2-1; TRBD1 aligns across 9 bases. Looked up from germline, CDR1 is LGHNA and CDR2 is YNFKEQ. This CDR3 comprises 14 residues. Trimming took 3 bases from V and 6 from J; bases not matched to a gene: 3.

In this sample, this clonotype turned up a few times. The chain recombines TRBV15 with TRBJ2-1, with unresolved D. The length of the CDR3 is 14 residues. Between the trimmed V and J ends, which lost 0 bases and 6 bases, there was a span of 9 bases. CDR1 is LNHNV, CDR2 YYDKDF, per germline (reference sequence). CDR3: CATSRDRQPNEQFF. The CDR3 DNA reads TGTGCCACCAGCAGAGATCGCCAGCCCAATGAGCAGTTCTTC. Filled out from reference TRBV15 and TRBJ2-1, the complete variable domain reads DAMVIQNPRYQVTQFGKPVTLSCSQTLNHNVMYWYQQKSSQAPKLLFHYYDKDFNNEADTPDNFQSRRPNTSFCFLDIRSPGLGDTAMYLCATSRDRQPNEQFFGPGTRLTVL.

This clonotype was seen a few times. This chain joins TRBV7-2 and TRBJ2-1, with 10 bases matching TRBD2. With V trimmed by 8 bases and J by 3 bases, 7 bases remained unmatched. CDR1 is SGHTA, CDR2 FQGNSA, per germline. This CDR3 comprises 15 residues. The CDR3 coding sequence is TGTGCCAGCTTCGAGCGGGGGGGAATCTACAATGAGCAGTTCTTC. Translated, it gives CASFERGGIYNEQFF.

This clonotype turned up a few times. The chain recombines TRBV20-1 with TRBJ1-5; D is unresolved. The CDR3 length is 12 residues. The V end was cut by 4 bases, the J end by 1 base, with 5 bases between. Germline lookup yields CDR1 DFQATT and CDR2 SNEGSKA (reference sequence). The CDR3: CSAKGSNQPQHF. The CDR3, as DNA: TGCAGTGCTAAGGGAAGCAATCAGCCCCAGCATTTT.

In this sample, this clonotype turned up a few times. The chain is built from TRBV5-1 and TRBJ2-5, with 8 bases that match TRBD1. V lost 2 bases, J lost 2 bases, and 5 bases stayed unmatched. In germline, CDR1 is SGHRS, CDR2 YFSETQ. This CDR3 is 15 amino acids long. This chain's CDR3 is CASSFQGARQETQYF. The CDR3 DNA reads TGCGCCAGCAGCTTCCAGGGGGCGCGGCAAGAGACCCAGTACTTC.

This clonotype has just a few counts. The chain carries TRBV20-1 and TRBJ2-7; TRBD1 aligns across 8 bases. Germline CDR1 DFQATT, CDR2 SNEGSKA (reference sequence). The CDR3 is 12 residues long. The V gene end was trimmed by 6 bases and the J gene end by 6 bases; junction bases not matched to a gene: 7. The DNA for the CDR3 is TGCAGTGCCACCCCGCAGGGGGCCGAGCAGTACTTC. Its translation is CSATPQGAEQYF.

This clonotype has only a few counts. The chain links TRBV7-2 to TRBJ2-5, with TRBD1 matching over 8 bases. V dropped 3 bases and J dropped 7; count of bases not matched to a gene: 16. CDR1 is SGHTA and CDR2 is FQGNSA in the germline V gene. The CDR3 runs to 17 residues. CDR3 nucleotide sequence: TGTGCCAGCAGCTTCACACCCTCTTCGACAGGGGATGGGACCCAGTACTTC. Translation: CASSFTPSSTGDGTQYF.

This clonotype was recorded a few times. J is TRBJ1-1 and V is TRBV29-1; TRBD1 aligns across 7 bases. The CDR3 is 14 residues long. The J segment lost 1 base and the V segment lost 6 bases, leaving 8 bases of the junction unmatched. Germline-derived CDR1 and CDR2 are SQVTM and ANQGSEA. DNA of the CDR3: TGCAGCGTCCGCCGGGACAGCACGAACACTGAAGCTTTCTTT. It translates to CSVRRDSTNTEAFF.

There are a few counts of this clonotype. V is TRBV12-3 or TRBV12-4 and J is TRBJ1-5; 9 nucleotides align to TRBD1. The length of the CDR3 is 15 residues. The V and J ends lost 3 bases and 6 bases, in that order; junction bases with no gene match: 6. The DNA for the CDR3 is TGTGCCAGCAGTTTCTACAGGGGGCCCGGTCAGCCCCAGCATTTT. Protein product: CASSFYRGPGQPQHF.

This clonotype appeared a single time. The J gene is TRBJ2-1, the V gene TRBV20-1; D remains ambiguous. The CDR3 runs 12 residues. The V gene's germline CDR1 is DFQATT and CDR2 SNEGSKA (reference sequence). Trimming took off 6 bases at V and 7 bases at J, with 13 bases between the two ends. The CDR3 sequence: CSAGTTWNEQFF. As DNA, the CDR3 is TGCAGTGCGGGAACCACGTGGAATGAGCAGTTCTTC.

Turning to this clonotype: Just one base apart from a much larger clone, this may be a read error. The CDR3 region is CGSSPVGPQETQYF. For the CDR3, the DNA is TGCGGCAGCAGCCCAGTGGGACCCCAAGAGACCCAGTACTTC. This chain connects TRBV5-1 to TRBJ2-5; D tentatively reads TRBD1 or TRBD2 (5 bases each). The CDR3 loop spans 14 amino acids. Germline lookup yields CDR1 SGHRS and CDR2 YFSETQ.